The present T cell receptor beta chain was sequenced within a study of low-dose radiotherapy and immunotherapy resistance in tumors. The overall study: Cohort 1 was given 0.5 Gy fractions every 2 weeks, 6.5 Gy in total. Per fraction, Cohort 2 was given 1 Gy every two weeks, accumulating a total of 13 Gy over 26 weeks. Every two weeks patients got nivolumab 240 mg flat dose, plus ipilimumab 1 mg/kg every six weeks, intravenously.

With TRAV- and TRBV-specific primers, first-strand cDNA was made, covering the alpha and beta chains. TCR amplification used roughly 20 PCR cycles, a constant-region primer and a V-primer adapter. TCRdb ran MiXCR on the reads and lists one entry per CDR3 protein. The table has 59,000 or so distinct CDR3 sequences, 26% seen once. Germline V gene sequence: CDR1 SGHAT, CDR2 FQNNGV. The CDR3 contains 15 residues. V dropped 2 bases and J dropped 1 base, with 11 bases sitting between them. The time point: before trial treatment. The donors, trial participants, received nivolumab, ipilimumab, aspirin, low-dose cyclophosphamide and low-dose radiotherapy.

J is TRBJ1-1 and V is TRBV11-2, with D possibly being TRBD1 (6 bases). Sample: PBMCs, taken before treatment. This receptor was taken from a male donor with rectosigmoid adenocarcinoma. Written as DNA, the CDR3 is TGTGCCAGCAGCTTAAGCCGGGACAAGAACACTGAAGCTTTCTTT. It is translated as CASSLSRDKNTEAFF. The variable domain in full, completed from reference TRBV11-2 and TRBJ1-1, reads EAGVAQSPRYKIIEKRQSVAFWCNPISGHATLYWYQQILGQGPKLLIQFQNNGVVDDSQLPKDRFSAERLKGVDSTLKIQPAKLEDSAVYLCASSLSRDKNTEAFFGQGTRLTVV.